Each of the 7 T cell receptor beta chains below was sequenced from the same sample in a study of cytomegalovirus exposure and HLA in healthy donors. The PCR used 60 Vbeta and 13 Jbeta primers. Sequenced by immunoSEQ multiplex PCR; TCRdb stores in-frame clones only, minus some. The sample lists about 150,000 clones, approximately 90% seen once, with 5.2% in the top ten. The specimen was PBMCs. Receptor source: a woman aged 25 to 39 in good health and CMV-seronegative.

This chain's CDR3 is CASSHHRDVDYGYTF. The CDR3 nucleotides read TGCGCCAGCAGCCATCACAGGGATGTCGACTATGGCTACACCTTC. The chain combines TRBV4-3 with TRBJ1-2; a possible D gene is TRBD1 (6 bases). Looked up from germline, CDR1 is LGHNA and CDR2 is YSLEER. V was trimmed by 3 bases and J by 3 bases, leaving 14 bases between them. The CDR3 is made up of 15 amino acids.

V and J are TRBV10-3 and TRBJ1-1; D uncertain. Germline loops: CDR1 ENHRY, CDR2 SYGVKD. Trimming pared 4 bases from V and 0 bases from J, leaving 6 bases between. This CDR3 comprises 13 residues. CDR3 residues: CAISGRMNTEAFF. CDR3 nucleotide sequence: TGTGCCATCAGTGGCAGGATGAACACTGAAGCTTTCTTT.

The chain recombines TRBV13 with TRBJ2-5, with D maybe TRBD2 (6 bases). The CDR3 is made up of 14 amino acids. From germline, CDR1 is PRHDT and CDR2 FYEKMQ (reference sequence). Between the trimmed V and J ends, which lost 5 bases and 2 bases, there was a span of 12 bases. CDR3 protein: CASSLRDLQETQYF. Written as DNA, the CDR3 is TGTGCCAGCAGCCTGAGGGACTTACAAGAGACCCAGTACTTC.

V gene TRBV15 combines with J gene TRBJ1-2; D is perhaps TRBD1 (6 bases). CDR1 is LNHNV and CDR2 is YYDKDF in the germline V gene (reference sequence). V lost 4 bases and J 3 bases, leaving 12 bases between the germline ends. The length of the CDR3 is 14 residues. This CDR3 reads CATSTYQGHYGYTF. The CDR3 DNA reads as TGTGCCACCAGCACCTACCAGGGGCACTATGGCTACACCTTC.

The rearrangement links TRBV7-2 to TRBJ2-7; TRBD1 matches at 7 bases. With V trimmed by 0 bases and J by 7 bases, 6 bases remained unmatched. This CDR3 is built from 14 residues. CDR1 and CDR2 (germline): SGHTA, FQGNSA. CDR3 region: CASSLALRGWEQYF. The CDR3 DNA follows: TGTGCCAGCAGCTTAGCTCTCAGGGGGTGGGAGCAGTACTTC.

The chain links TRBV18 to TRBJ1-4, with 11 bases lining up with TRBD1. V lost 3 bases and J lost 8; bases outside the gene matches: 2. CDR1 is KGHSH and CDR2 is LQKENI in the germline V gene. The CDR3 spans 14 residues. This CDR3 is CASSPGQGGEKLFF. The DNA for the CDR3 is TGTGCCAGCTCACCGGGACAGGGGGGCGAAAAACTGTTTTTT. The full variable domain, rest sourced from reference TRBV18 and TRBJ1-4, is NAGVMQNPRHLVRRRGQEARLRCSPMKGHSHVYWYRQLPEEGLKFMVYLQKENIIDESGMPKERFSAEFPKEGPSILRIQQVVRGDSAAYFCASSPGQGGEKLFFGSGTQLSVL.

V gene TRBV30 combines with J gene TRBJ2-3, with 7 bases matching TRBD2. The CDR3 length is 11 residues. V lost 5 bases, J lost 4 bases, and 0 bases stayed unmatched. CDR1 is GTSNPN and CDR2 is SVGIG in the germline V gene (reference sequence). In nucleotides, the CDR3 is TGTGCCTGGCGGGGGGCAGATACGCAGTATTTT. Its protein product is CAWRGADTQYF.